This T cell receptor (beta chain) comes out of a study of T cells in Graves' hyperthyroidism and ophthalmopathy. Looked up from germline, CDR1 is MDHEN and CDR2 is SYDVKM. The CDR3 covers 14 residues. J lost 6 bases, V lost 6 bases, and 5 bases had no gene match. With respect to this clonotype: No antigen is known for it.

General study points: Stable hyperthyroidism was separated from ophthalmopathy by a model based on 13 V-J features. Researchers found most expanded thyroid clonotypes above 0.001 in blood as well.

Patients showing uncontrolled infection, other autoimmune disease, pregnancy or lactation were ineligible. TCR beta CDR3 regions were amplified from RNA. With the HTBI primer set, the TCR CDR3 went through a first round of RT-PCR. Each CDR3 protein is one row after TCRdb ran MiXCR on the multiplex PCR reads. The sample includes under 350,000 distinct CDR3 sequences, around 20% seen only once; the top ten take 50%. This TCR was recovered from a woman aged 50 to 60 with Graves' hyperthyroidism. The chain uses TRBV28 and TRBJ1-6, with TRBD1 identical over 7 bases. The sequenced material came from blood. The CDR3: CASRNQGGNSPLHF. CDR3 coding DNA: TGTGCCAGCAGAAACCAGGGGGGTAATTCACCCCTCCACTTT.